These T cell receptor beta chains were read from a single sample in a study of a mutant IDH1 vaccine in newly diagnosed glioma. The assay was immunoSEQ multiplex PCR, and TCRdb's table has in-frame clones only and misses some. The table has tens of thousands of clones, more than 75% seen once. The antigens of these receptors remain unknown. The sample consisted of PBMCs, taken from a glioma patient whose treatment included an IDH1 peptide vaccine. The source is a man aged 25-45 years with glioma. CDR3s include the opening cysteine and the closing phenylalanine or tryptophan. The D gene is left open where the match is weak. Not every row has a clone size; where given, it reads once, few, many or a size class.

clone size	CDR3 length	V gene	D gene	J gene	CDR3 protein	CDR3 DNA
.	18	TRBV5-1	.	TRBJ2-3	CASSLIPYEASQADTQYF	TGCGCCAGCAGCTTGATCCCCTATGAGGCTTCCCAGGCAGATACGCAGTATTTT
.	15	TRBV28	.	TRBJ1-3	CASSRQVYSGNTIYF	TGTGCCAGCAGTAGACAGGTTTACTCTGGAAACACCATATATTTT
.	15	TRBV4-1	.	TRBJ2-1	CASSQGRGGYNEQFF	TGCGCCAGCAGCCAAGGAAGAGGAGGATACAATGAGCAGTTCTTC
.	15	TRBV27	.	TRBJ2-3	CASSFRSQVADTQYF	TGTGCCAGCAGTTTCCGTAGTCAGGTCGCAGATACGCAGTATTTT
.	13	TRBV29-1	.	TRBJ2-3	CSVEIYRSDTQYF	TGTAGCGTTGAAATCTACCGGTCAGATACGCAGTATTTT
.	14	TRBV15	.	TRBJ1-2	CATSRDRGGYGYTF	TGTGCCACCAGCAGAGATAGGGGAGGATATGGCTACACCTTC
.	12	TRBV25-1	.	TRBJ1-6	CASSGYGGPLHF	TGTGCCAGCAGTGGATATGGGGGGCCCCTCCACTTT
.	14	TRBV27	.	TRBJ2-2	CASSSGGGTGELFF	TGTGCCAGCAGTTCAGGGGGGGGCACCGGGGAGCTGTTTTTT
.	14	TRBV18	.	TRBJ2-4	CASSTTTAQNIQYF	TGTGCCAGCTCTACCACGACAGCGCAAAACATTCAGTACTTC
.	13	TRBV4-2	.	TRBJ2-1	CASSSHAGNEQFF	TGTGCCAGCAGCTCCCACGCGGGAAATGAGCAGTTCTTC
.	13	TRBV6-5	TRBD2	TRBJ2-1	CASSFELAGRLFF	TGTGCCAGCAGTTTCGAGTTAGCGGGGAGGCTGTTCTTC
.	13	TRBV28	.	TRBJ2-1	CASVSEAYNEQFF	TGTGCCAGTGTCTCCGAGGCGTACAATGAGCAGTTCTTC
.	13	TRBV7-7	.	TRBJ2-1	CASSLERRNEQFF	TGTGCCAGCAGCTTAGAGCGGCGGAATGAGCAGTTCTTC
.	15	TRBV7-6	TRBD1	TRBJ1-2	CASSLGTGTGRGYTF	TGTGCCAGCAGCTTAGGGACAGGGACAGGGCGCGGCTACACCTTC
.	15	TRBV5-4	.	TRBJ2-6	CASSYPAAGANVLTF	TGTGCCAGCTCCTATCCCGCTGCTGGGGCCAACGTCCTGACTTTC
.	14	TRBV6-1	.	TRBJ2-3	CASSFSGRMNTQYF	TGTGCCAGCAGTTTCTCCGGTCGTATGAATACGCAGTATTTT
.	16	TRBV7-6	TRBD2	TRBJ2-3	CASSSGLAGFTDTQYF	TGTGCCAGCAGCTCCGGACTAGCGGGGTTCACAGATACGCAGTATTTT
.	12	TRBV2	.	TRBJ1-5	CASSDSNQPQHF	TGTGCCAGCAGTGATTCCAATCAGCCCCAGCATTTT
.	13	TRBV27	.	TRBJ2-7	CASSPQNSYEQYF	TGTGCCAGCAGCCCGCAGAACTCCTACGAGCAGTACTTC
few	13	TRBV7-3	.	TRBJ1-2	CASSLSPGSGYTF	TGTGCCAGCAGCTTAAGTCCAGGGAGTGGCTACACCTTC
.	18	TRBV6-1	.	TRBJ1-1	CASSEDGRLSRGNTEAFF	TGTGCCAGCAGTGAAGATGGCAGGCTCAGCCGGGGGAATACTGAAGCTTTCTTT
.	13	TRBV5-5	.	TRBJ2-7	CASSPRGAYEQYF	TGTGCCAGCAGCCCCCGAGGGGCCTACGAGCAGTACTTC
.	14	TRBV5-4	.	TRBJ1-2	CASSLEGSYYGYTF	TGTGCCAGCAGCTTGGAAGGGAGTTACTATGGCTACACCTTC
.	15	TRBV2	TRBD2	TRBJ2-5	CASSALTSVSKTQYF	TGTGCCAGCAGTGCCCTGACTAGCGTCTCGAAGACCCAGTACTTC
.	16	TRBV27	TRBD1	TRBJ2-7	CASSLRVGDRKLEQYF	TGTGCCAGCAGTTTAAGGGTAGGGGACAGGAAGCTCGAGCAGTACTTC
.	15	TRBV28	TRBD2	TRBJ2-5	CASRSSGRVGETQYF	TGTGCCAGCAGATCCAGCGGGAGGGTAGGGGAGACCCAGTACTTC
.	16	TRBV6-4	TRBD2	TRBJ2-1	CASSDSGTSGANEQFF	TGTGCCAGCAGTGACTCTGGGACTAGCGGGGCCAATGAGCAGTTCTTC
.	11	TRBV30	.	TRBJ2-7	CAWSWGEEQYF	TGTGCCTGGAGTTGGGGGGAAGAGCAGTACTTC
.	13	TRBV7-2	TRBD1	TRBJ2-5	CASKGAARETQYF	TGTGCCAGCAAGGGGGCAGCGAGAGAGACCCAGTACTTC
.	16	TRBV7-3	TRBD2	TRBJ2-3	CASSLSASGGTDTQYF	TGTGCCAGCAGCTTATCGGCTAGCGGGGGGACAGATACGCAGTATTTT
.	11	TRBV2	.	TRBJ2-7	CASSLSYEQYF	TGTGCCAGCAGCCTCTCCTACGAGCAGTACTTC
.	15	TRBV7-9	TRBD1	TRBJ2-3	CASSPGQVSGDTQYF	TGTGCCAGCAGCCCTGGACAGGTGTCGGGCGATACGCAGTATTTT
once	13	TRBV6-1	TRBD1	TRBJ1-1	CASTGQGGTEAFF	TGTGCCAGCACTGGACAGGGAGGCACTGAAGCTTTCTTT
.	12	TRBV28	.	TRBJ1-5	CASSLLFQPQHF	TGTGCCAGCAGCCTACTATTCCAGCCCCAGCATTTT
.	13	TRBV7-2	TRBD2	TRBJ2-7	CASKGRGSYEQYF	TGTGCCAGCAAGGGGAGGGGCTCCTACGAGCAGTACTTC
few	15	TRBV4-2	.	TRBJ1-2	CASSQPSRPDYGYTF	TGTGCCAGCAGCCAACCGAGCCGCCCCGACTATGGCTACACCTTC
.	12	TRBV29-1	TRBD1	TRBJ2-7	CSVGTGLYEQYF	TGCAGCGTGGGGACAGGGCTCTACGAGCAGTACTTC
.	14	TRBV5-6	.	TRBJ2-5	CASSLIAAQETQYF	TGTGCCAGCAGCTTGATAGCGGCCCAAGAGACCCAGTACTTC
.	14	TRBV27	.	TRBJ2-2	CASSLRGFTGELFF	TGTGCCAGCAGTTTACGAGGGTTCACCGGGGAGCTGTTTTTT
.	16	TRBV7-2	.	TRBJ1-3	CASSLDTLAGGNTIYF	TGTGCCAGCAGCTTAGATACCTTGGCAGGTGGAAACACCATATATTTT